The 31 T cell receptor beta chains in this list originate from one sample, sequenced in a study of T cells in Graves' hyperthyroidism and ophthalmopathy. Researchers took RNA transcripts and amplified the TCR beta CDR3 regions from them. The TCR CDR3 first-round RT-PCR relied on the HTBI primer set. TCRdb re-called the multiplex PCR reads through MiXCR, storing one row per CDR3 protein. This sample has approximately 610,000 distinct CDR3 sequences, with roughly 15% found just once. Sequencing was done on a sample of blood. The receptors derive from a middle-aged woman with Graves' ophthalmopathy.

The V call is TRBV10-3, the J call TRBJ2-7, with TRBD1 as a possible D gene (7 bases). Looked up from germline, CDR1 is ENHRY and CDR2 is SYGVKD. Trimming cost V 7 bases and J 0 bases, with 13 bases left between them. The CDR3 extends over 14 amino acids. The CDR3 DNA reads TGTGCCATCACAGGGGGGAGTAGCTCCTACGAGCAGTACTTC. The encoded protein is CAITGGSSSYEQYF.

This clonotype was recorded many times. V is TRBV7-9 and J is TRBJ2-7, with D unclear. Trimming removed 5 bases from V and 2 bases from J, with 13 bases in between. Germline lookup yields CDR1 SEHNR and CDR2 FQNEAQ (reference sequence). There are 14 residues in the CDR3. The CDR3 loop reads CASSTPRGPYEQYF. The CDR3 bases are TGTGCCAGCAGCACACCTCGAGGCCCCTACGAGCAGTACTTC.

This clonotype has a count of ten or more. The DNA of the CDR3 is TGTGCCAGCAGTTGGCGCATCTCCTACGAGCAGTACTTC. This codes for CASSWRISYEQYF. This chain links TRBV27 with TRBJ2-7; D gene unclear. V lost 4 bases to trimming and J lost 0 bases, with 7 bases between them. The germline V gene encodes CDR1 MNHEY and CDR2 SMNVEV (reference sequence). This CDR3 contains 13 residues.

This clonotype occurred many times. Written as DNA, the CDR3 is TGTGCCAGCAGCGGTGGTTATAGGGGCTACACCTTC. Translating gives CASSGGYRGYTF. The V gene is TRBV27, the J gene TRBJ1-2, with D uncertain. Looked up from germline, CDR1 is MNHEY and CDR2 is SMNVEV (reference sequence). The length of the CDR3 is 12 residues. V was pared by 6 bases and J by 8 bases, with 13 bases between.

Comments on this clonotype: A much larger clone sits a single nucleotide away, making a read error possible. The chain recombines TRBV11-2 with TRBJ2-7, with D possibly TRBD2 on 5 matching bases. The CDR3 length is 14 residues. Germline assignment: CDR1 SGHAT and CDR2 FQNNGV. CDR3 region: CARSLRTVAYEQYF. CDR3 DNA: TGTGCCCGCAGCTTAAGGACTGTTGCCTACGAGCAGTACTTC.

This clonotype was observed a handful of times. One base away lies a much larger clone, so this may be a sequencing read error. V is TRBV6-2 or TRBV6-3 and J is TRBJ2-7; D remains ambiguous. Germline loops: CDR1 MNHEY, CDR2 SVGEGT. The CDR3 is 13 amino acids. The CDR3 DNA follows: TGTGCCAGCAGTTACGAAGACGGCTACGAGCAGTGCTTC. Protein product: CASSYEDGYEQCF.

This clonotype was counted ten times or more. CDR3: CASSSNRDTTYEQYF. DNA for the CDR3: TGTGCCAGCAGCTCCAACCGGGACACAACCTACGAGCAGTACTTC. V is TRBV7-9 and J is TRBJ2-7; the D gene is possibly TRBD1 (6 bases). Germline assignment: CDR1 SEHNR and CDR2 FQNEAQ (reference sequence). This CDR3 contains 15 residues. V lost 4 bases, J lost 2 bases, and 15 bases lay in between.

Turning to this clonotype: A much more abundant neighbour one base away suggests this may be a read error. This chain joins TRBV5-1 and TRBJ1-1; no firm D call. The CDR3 totals 16 residues. V dropped 1 base and J dropped 0 bases, with 13 bases sitting between them. Germline V lookup: CDR1 SGHRS, CDR2 YFSETQ. CDR3 residues: CASSLLGLQVNTEAFF. The DNA for the CDR3 is TGCGCCAGCAGCTTGCTAGGGCTACAAGTGAACACTGAAGCTTTCTTT.

This clonotype came up once. This chain joins TRBV24-1 and TRBJ2-7; the D call may be TRBD1 or TRBD2 (5 bases each). From germline, CDR1 is KGHDR and CDR2 SFDVKD. Trimming took off 7 bases at V and 2 bases at J, with 14 bases between the two ends. The CDR3 is made up of 14 amino acids. The CDR3 sequence: CATSRDGGTYEQYF. CDR3 nucleotides: TGTGCCACCAGCCGGGACGGCGGAACCTACGAGCAGTACTTC.

This clonotype came up many times. This chain links TRBV12-3 or TRBV12-4 with TRBJ2-2; D unclear. Between the trimmed V and J ends, which lost 6 bases and 1 base, there was a span of 6 bases. The length of the CDR3 is 13 residues. CDR3 bases: TGTGCCAGCAGACCTAGGAACACCGGGGAGCTGTTTTTT. This codes for CASRPRNTGELFF.

V gene TRBV2 combines with J gene TRBJ2-7; possibly TRBD1 for D (6 bases). Germline lookup yields CDR1 SNHLY and CDR2 FYNNEI. The V and J ends lost 5 bases and 2 bases respectively, with 19 bases between them. This CDR3 is built from 16 residues. The CDR3 sequence is CASSHSRGNKPYEQYF. The CDR3 nucleotides read TGTGCCAGCAGTCACTCCAGGGGTAATAAACCCTACGAGCAGTACTTC.

This clonotype was found many times. The V and J genes are TRBV11-2 and TRBJ2-4, with D possibly called TRBD1 or TRBD2 (5 bases each). The CDR3 is 16 amino acids. The V end lost 5 bases, the J end lost 0 bases, and 14 bases lay between the germline ends. CDR1 is SGHAT and CDR2 is FQNNGV in the germline V gene. The CDR3 reads CASSPWMGVAKNIQYF. The CDR3, as DNA: TGTGCCAGCAGCCCTTGGATGGGGGTAGCCAAAAACATTCAGTACTTC.

The table lists this clonotype with many counts. The rearrangement uses TRBV12-3 or TRBV12-4 and TRBJ1-5; no definite D call. The ends were cut back, 5 bases at V and 6 bases at J, with 11 bases in the middle. The CDR3 spans 13 residues. Here the CDR3 reads CASSQGRSQPQHF. The DNA of the CDR3 is TGTGCCAGCAGTCAAGGGAGGTCTCAGCCCCAGCATTTT.

This clonotype was recorded a few times. V gene TRBV5-1 combines with J gene TRBJ1-3, with no clear D. V gave up 4 bases and J gave up 0 bases, with 23 bases separating them. Germline lookup yields CDR1 SGHRS and CDR2 YFSETQ. The CDR3 has 19 residues. In nucleotides, the CDR3 is TGCGCCAGCAGCCCACTCCCTACAGTCACCTTGAACTCTGGAAACACCATATATTTT. Translation: CASSPLPTVTLNSGNTIYF. The whole variable domain, remainder taken from reference TRBV5-1 and TRBJ1-3, is KAGVTQTPRYLIKTRGQQVTLSCSPISGHRSVSWYQQTPGQGLQFLFEYFSETQRNKGNFPGRFSGRQFSNSRSEMNVSTLELGDSALYLCASSPLPTVTLNSGNTIYFGEGSWLTVV.

This clonotype was counted ten times or more. The V and J genes are TRBV30 and TRBJ1-5; D is uncertain. CDR1 is GTSNPN, CDR2 SVGIG, per germline (reference sequence). CDR3 size: 13 residues. Trimming took 1 base from V and 0 from J, leaving 4 bases between them. CDR3 protein: CAWSALSNQPQHF. The CDR3 bases are TGTGCCTGGAGTGCACTTAGCAATCAGCCCCAGCATTTT.

This clonotype occurred many times. The V gene is TRBV19, the J gene TRBJ1-1, with D possibly matching TRBD1 (6 bases). Trimming shortened V by 6 bases and J by 4 bases, and 15 bases separated the two germline ends. Looked up from germline, CDR1 is LNHDA and CDR2 is SQIVND (reference sequence). This CDR3 region has 14 residues. The chain's CDR3 is CASRERGAGTEAFF. CDR3 nucleotide sequence: TGTGCCAGTAGAGAACGGGGGGCGGGCACTGAAGCTTTCTTT.

This clonotype came up a few times. At one boundary the junction diverges from the germline segment, which might be a read error. J is TRBJ1-5 and V is TRBV28, with TRBD1 as a possible D gene (5 bases). The CDR3 contains 15 residues. In germline, CDR1 is MDHEN, CDR2 SYDVKM. In nucleotides, the CDR3 is TGTGCCAGCAGCTCTAAGGGGCAGCCTAATCAGCCCCGGCATTTT. This codes for CASSSKGQPNQPRHF.

This clonotype was recorded many times. The chain has TRBV15 and TRBJ2-5; the D gene could be TRBD1 or TRBD2 (5 bases each). Germline V gives CDR1 LNHNV, CDR2 YYDKDF (reference sequence). The CDR3 is made up of 16 amino acids. Trimming pared 6 bases from V and 5 bases from J, leaving 22 bases between. CDR3 sequence: CATSPEGSSLTETQYF. The CDR3 DNA reads as TGTGCCACCAGTCCCGAGGGGTCCAGTCTAACGGAGACCCAGTACTTC.

Many counts were recorded for this clonotype. The V gene is TRBV7-2, the J gene TRBJ1-1; D is uncertain. Germline CDR1 and CDR2: SGHTA and FQGNSA. CDR3 length: 11 residues. V lost 5 bases, J lost 8 bases, and 9 bases lay in between. The CDR3 nucleotides read TGTGCCAGCAGCCGGCGGATAGAAGCTTTCTTT. This sequence encodes CASSRRIEAFF.

This chain uses TRBV29-1 with TRBJ2-5; 8 nucleotides match TRBD1. CDR1 and CDR2 (germline): SQVTM, ANQGSEA. V was clipped by 2 bases and J by 5 bases; unmatched bases: 4. This CDR3 contains 13 residues. The CDR3 DNA reads as TGCAGCGTTGAACAGGGGGCCGCCGAGACCCAGTACTTC. This translates into CSVEQGAAETQYF. The variable domain in full, with the rest retrieved from reference TRBV29-1 and TRBJ2-5, is SAVISQKPSRDICQRGTSLTIQCQVDSQVTMMFWYRQQPGQSLTLIATANQGSEATYESGFVIDKFPISRPNLTFSTLTVSNMSPEDSSIYLCSVEQGAAETQYFGPGTRLLVL.

V usage is TRBV12-3 or TRBV12-4 and J usage is TRBJ2-5; a weak D match, TRBD2 (6 bases). Trimming left V 6 bases short and J 2 bases short, with 22 bases between. The CDR3 is made up of 17 amino acids. The CDR3, as DNA: TGTGCCAGCAGACCAAAATTCACCGGGAGTGCTCAAGAGACCCAGTACTTC. This sequence encodes CASRPKFTGSAQETQYF.

The genes are TRBV4-1 and TRBJ1-1; D might be TRBD1 (6 bases). CDR1 MGHRA and CDR2 YSYEKL come from the germline V gene. The germline V and J ends were trimmed by 2 bases and 4 bases, with 8 bases remaining between them. The CDR3 has 13 residues. CDR3 amino acids: CASSQHRATEAFF. The CDR3 DNA reads TGCGCCAGCAGCCAACACAGGGCCACTGAAGCTTTCTTT.

This clonotype was detected ten times or more. This sequence joins TRBV6-1 and TRBJ1-1; possibly TRBD1 for D (6 bases). V lost 7 bases to trimming and J lost 1 base, with 13 bases between them. The CDR3 is 14 residues long. Per germline, CDR1 MNHNS and CDR2 SASEGT. CDR3 sequence: CASIKQGWNTEAFF. The DNA of the CDR3 is TGTGCCAGCATAAAACAGGGATGGAACACTGAAGCTTTCTTT.

This clonotype was picked up many times. The gene calls are TRBV19 and TRBJ2-3; 10 positions agree with TRBD2. The CDR3 consists of 16 residues. The V gene's germline CDR1 is LNHDA and CDR2 SQIVND (reference sequence). Trimming cost V 6 bases and J 2 bases; bases outside gene matches: 8. The CDR3 region has the DNA TGTGCCAGTAGCGATTTGGGACTAGCGCTCACAGATACGCAGTATTTT. Amino acid sequence: CASSDLGLALTDTQYF.

This clonotype was seen ten or more times. The chain couples TRBV6-5 to TRBJ2-7, with 8 bases fitting TRBD2. The CDR3 loop spans 14 amino acids. Germline trimming cut 7 bases from V and 5 bases from J; bases unmatched to any gene: 10. Germline lookup yields CDR1 MNHEY and CDR2 SVGAGI. CDR3: CASTRLANNHEQYF. The CDR3 DNA reads TGTGCCAGCACCCGACTAGCGAATAACCACGAGCAGTACTTC.

This clonotype was seen repeatedly, ten times or more. This chain connects TRBV29-1 to TRBJ2-5, with D perhaps matching TRBD1 (5 bases). Germline V CDR1 and CDR2: SQVTM, ANQGSEA. The CDR3 covers 13 residues. V shed 3 bases and J shed 5 bases, with 13 bases lying between them. This CDR3 reads CSVDRQGWETQYF. The CDR3 coding sequence is TGCAGCGTTGACCGGCAGGGTTGGGAGACCCAGTACTTC.

This clonotype was observed at least ten times. The chain combines TRBV7-8 with TRBJ1-2; 11 nucleotides agree with TRBD1. Germline V lookup: CDR1 SGHVS, CDR2 FQNEAQ. V lost 3 bases, J lost 3 bases, and 6 bases stayed unmatched. This CDR3 has 16 amino acids. Here the CDR3 DNA reads TGTGCCAGCAGCTTTGGTTCGGACAGGGGGCACTATGGCTACACCTTC. It encodes CASSFGSDRGHYGYTF.

The chain links TRBV28 to TRBJ2-5; D is uncertain. V was pared by 8 bases and J by 3 bases, with 13 bases between. Germline lookup yields CDR1 MDHEN and CDR2 SYDVKM. This CDR3 comprises 13 residues. The CDR3 DNA is TGTGCCAGCTGGTCCCGGTTTGAAGAGACCCAGTACTTC. Amino acid sequence: CASWSRFEETQYF.

This clonotype showed up many times. CDR3 sequence reads: CASQGGGPRDEQFF. The DNA of the CDR3 is TGTGCCAGTCAGGGGGGAGGGCCTCGGGATGAGCAGTTCTTC. The chain combines TRBV28 with TRBJ2-1; perhaps D is TRBD1 or TRBD2 (7 bases each). V was trimmed by 9 bases and J by 8 bases, leaving 20 bases between them. Germline loops: CDR1 MDHEN, CDR2 SYDVKM. This CDR3 comprises 14 residues.

In its sample, this clonotype was seen many times. The chain recombines TRBV7-3 with TRBJ1-5; TRBD1 matches 8 bases. The CDR3 spans 16 residues. Per the germline V gene, CDR1 is SGHTA and CDR2 is FQGTGA. The V and J ends lost 3 bases and 6 bases, in that order; junction bases with no gene match: 10. CDR3 nucleotide sequence: TGTGCCAGCAGCTTCGTCGGACAGGGCTCGGGTCAGCCCCAGCATTTT. This codes for CASSFVGQGSGQPQHF.

This clonotype was seen many times. The chain carries TRBV29-1 and TRBJ2-5; 9 nucleotides agree with TRBD2. This CDR3 has 14 residues. CDR1 is SQVTM, CDR2 ANQGSEA, per germline. Trimming took 7 bases from V and 5 from J; bases not matched to a gene: 11. The CDR3 DNA reads as TGCAGCGCCATGCAGGCGGGAGGGCGGGAGACCCAGTACTTC. Translated, it gives CSAMQAGGRETQYF.